One sample yielded the 32 T cell receptor beta chains listed below, sequenced in a study of T cell clones after liver transplantation. TCRdb's table, derived via immunoSEQ multiplex PCR, lists solely in-frame clones and lacks some. The sample lists about 76,000 clones; roughly 83% were seen once. Sample: CD4+ T cells from blood, taken at the 22-month timepoint. The receptors here all came from a human patient who received a liver transplant. Some T cells may be provided by the graft donor.

V is TRBV28 and J is TRBJ2-7; D ambiguous. Per the germline V gene, CDR1 is MDHEN and CDR2 is SYDVKM. The CDR3 covers 12 residues. V was shortened by 8 bases and J by 3 bases, with 11 bases between the two germline ends. The CDR3 nucleotides are TGTGCCAGCGCTGACGCGATCTACGAGCAGTACTTC. Translated, it gives CASADAIYEQYF.

The chain joins TRBV4-3 to TRBJ2-4; 8 bases match TRBD2. The trim removed 4 bases at V and 8 bases at J, leaving 4 bases unmatched. Germline loops: CDR1 LGHNA, CDR2 YSLEER. The CDR3 runs 13 residues. The CDR3 coding sequence is TGCGCCAGCAGCCCCCGGGAGGGGTACATTCAGTACTTC. Residues: CASSPREGYIQYF.

J is TRBJ2-5 and V is TRBV7-9; 10 nucleotides agree with TRBD2. The CDR3 has 17 amino acids. In germline, CDR1 is SEHNR, CDR2 FQNEAQ (reference sequence). V trimming: 4 bases; J trimming: 5 bases; junction bases outside the gene matches: 13. CDR3 in amino acids: CASSSDFQRGGMETQYF. For the CDR3, the DNA is TGTGCCAGCAGCTCAGATTTCCAGCGGGGGGGAATGGAGACCCAGTACTTC. The complete variable domain, with remaining parts taken from reference TRBV7-9 and TRBJ2-5, reads DTGVSQNPRHKITKRGQNVTFRCDPISEHNRLYWYRQTLGQGPEFLTYFQNEAQLEKSRLLSDRFSAERPKGSFSTLEIQRTEQGDSAMYLCASSSDFQRGGMETQYFGPGTRLLVL.

The genes are TRBV9 and TRBJ2-1; D unresolved. V was trimmed by 1 base and J by 0 bases, leaving 11 bases between them. CDR3 length: 16 amino acids. CDR1 is SGDLS and CDR2 is YYNGEE in the germline V gene. The CDR3 nucleotides read TGTGCCAGCAGCGTAACAAGCGTAAGCTCCTACAATGAGCAGTTCTTC. The encoded protein is CASSVTSVSSYNEQFF.

Concerning this clone: Compared with germline, one end of the junction differs, possibly owing to a read error. The genes are TRBV7-7 and TRBJ2-1; 7 nucleotides align to TRBD2. The germline V gene encodes CDR1 SSHAT and CDR2 FNYEAQ (reference sequence). The CDR3 is 15 amino acids. The CDR3 region is CASSLGAGVNDEQFF. In nucleotides, the CDR3 is TGTGCTAGCAGCTTAGGGGCGGGAGTGAACGATGAGCAGTTCTTC.

V usage is TRBV7-3 and J usage is TRBJ1-1; D might be TRBD1 (5 bases). V was cut by 1 base and J by 1 base, with 13 bases left in between. Per germline, CDR1 SGHTA and CDR2 FQGTGA. CDR3 length equals 16 residues. The CDR3 DNA follows: TGTGCCAGCAGCTTAAAGTCGGGACCAGGGAACACTGAAGCTTTCTTT. Protein product: CASSLKSGPGNTEAFF. Full variable domain (outside the CDR3, taken from reference TRBV7-3 and TRBJ1-1): GAGVSQTPSNKVTEKGKYVELRCDPISGHTALYWYRQSLGQGPEFLIYFQGTGAADDSGLPNDRFFAVRPEGSVSTLKIQRTERGDSAVYLCASSLKSGPGNTEAFFGQGTRLTVV.

The V gene is TRBV5-6, the J gene TRBJ2-3; no clear D gene. The CDR3 totals 14 residues. V dropped 0 bases and J dropped 4 bases, with 9 bases sitting between them. In germline, CDR1 is SGHDT, CDR2 YYEEEE. The CDR3 loop reads CASSLEGSADTQYF. CDR3 bases: TGTGCCAGCAGCTTGGAGGGTAGTGCAGATACGCAGTATTTT.

The chain combines TRBV19 with TRBJ1-6, with 7 nucleotides matching TRBD1. Germline V gives CDR1 LNHDA, CDR2 SQIVND (reference sequence). V lost 6 bases to trimming and J lost 8 bases; unmatched junction nucleotides: 10. This CDR3 is 15 amino acids long. CDR3 DNA sequence: TGTGCCAGTAGAAAGACGACAGGGTCGGATTCACCCCTCCACTTT. Its translation is CASRKTTGSDSPLHF.

The V gene is TRBV19, the J gene TRBJ2-7, with D uncertain. Deletions cut 4 bases from V and 0 bases from J, with 10 bases between. From germline, CDR1 is LNHDA and CDR2 SQIVND (reference sequence). The CDR3 spans 14 residues. The CDR3 spells CASSTRLSSYEQYF. CDR3 nucleotides: TGTGCCAGTAGTACACGCCTCTCCTCCTACGAGCAGTACTTC.

The chain is built from TRBV9 and TRBJ2-2, with D tentatively TRBD2 (7 bases). The ends were cut back, 4 bases at V and 4 bases at J, with 23 bases in the middle. The CDR3 has 18 residues. CDR1 is SGDLS and CDR2 is YYNGEE in the germline V gene. The chain's CDR3 is CASSRGGGAMIGTGELFF. As DNA, the CDR3 is TGTGCCAGCAGCCGGGGAGGGGGAGCAATGATTGGCACCGGGGAGCTGTTTTTT. The variable domain in full, completed from reference TRBV9 and TRBJ2-2, reads DSGVTQTPKHLITATGQRVTLRCSPRSGDLSVYWYQQSLDQGLQFLIQYYNGEERAKGNILERFSAQQFPDLHSELNLSSLELGDSALYFCASSRGGGAMIGTGELFFGEGSRLTVL.

The V call is TRBV18, the J call TRBJ1-3; D is unclear. Trimming took 2 bases from V and 0 from J, leaving 11 bases between them. The germline CDR1 and CDR2 sequences are KGHSH and LQKENI. This CDR3 spans 16 amino acids. In DNA, the CDR3 is TGTGCCAGCTCACCAGGGTACGGCAACTCTGGAAACACCATATATTTT. Translated: CASSPGYGNSGNTIYF.

Written as DNA, the CDR3 is TGTGCCAGCAGCTTCGGGACTGGGGCCAACGTCCTGACTTTC. This encodes CASSFGTGANVLTF. J is TRBJ2-6 and V is TRBV7-2; weak D call: TRBD2 (5 bases). This CDR3 contains 14 residues. Germline V gene data show CDR1 as SGHTA and CDR2 as FQGNSA. The V end lost 3 bases, the J end lost 2 bases, and 5 bases lay between the germline ends.

V usage is TRBV5-1 and J usage is TRBJ1-1; perhaps TRBD1 as D (5 bases). Germline V gene sequence: CDR1 SGHRS, CDR2 YFSETQ. The CDR3 loop spans 16 amino acids. V was pared by 0 bases and J by 1 base, with 13 bases between. Here the CDR3 DNA reads TGCGCCAGCAGCTTGGCCCTGGGGCCGGGGAACACTGAAGCTTTCTTT. It encodes CASSLALGPGNTEAFF.

The rearrangement links TRBV7-3 to TRBJ2-1; 9 bases align to TRBD2. Germline loops: CDR1 SGHTA, CDR2 FQGTGA. This CDR3 is built from 17 residues. V lost 5 bases to trimming and J lost 6 bases; unmatched junction nucleotides: 14. Here the CDR3 DNA reads TGTGCCAGCAGCCGAGAAGGTATTAGCGGGGGCCCCAATGAGCAGTTCTTC. Translating it yields CASSREGISGGPNEQFF.

The chain is built from TRBV18 and TRBJ2-1; 9 bases line up with TRBD2. CDR3 length: 15 amino acids. V was pared by 6 bases and J by 4 bases, with 7 bases of the junction left unmatched. CDR1 and CDR2 (germline): KGHSH, LQKENI. The CDR3 is CASSPRTSAYNEQFF. In nucleotides, the CDR3 is TGTGCCAGCTCGCCAAGGACTAGCGCTTACAATGAGCAGTTCTTC.

The rearrangement uses TRBV5-8 and TRBJ1-5; 9 bases agree with TRBD1. This CDR3 has 16 amino acids. Germline V gene lookup returns CDR1 SGHTS and CDR2 YDEGEE. The J segment lost 0 bases and the V segment lost 2 bases, leaving 3 bases of the junction unmatched. The CDR3 DNA follows: TGTGCCAGCAGCTTAAGGACAGGGGTTAGCAATCAGCCCCAGCATTTT. It codes for CASSLRTGVSNQPQHF.

This chain connects TRBV5-6 to TRBJ1-2, with D tentatively TRBD1 (5 bases). The CDR3 has 16 amino acids. Germline-derived CDR1 and CDR2 are SGHDT and YYEEEE. V was trimmed by 0 bases and J by 5 bases, leaving 17 bases between them. Here the CDR3 reads CASSLAWEGGDYGYTF. The CDR3 coding sequence is TGTGCCAGCAGCTTGGCCTGGGAAGGAGGGGATTATGGCTACACCTTC.

As concerns this clone: Distinct nucleotide sequences in the sample also encode this CDR3. V and J are TRBV6-1 and TRBJ1-3; D remains ambiguous. Looked up from germline, CDR1 is MNHNS and CDR2 is SASEGT. The V end lost 8 bases, the J end lost 4 bases, and 6 bases lay between the germline ends. The CDR3 runs 11 residues. The chain's CDR3 is CASGPGNTIYF. Here the CDR3 DNA reads TGTGCCAGCGGACCCGGAAACACCATATATTTT.

The genes are TRBV7-8 and TRBJ1-2; 9 bases line up with TRBD1. V dropped 8 bases and J dropped 4; count of bases not matched to a gene: 14. The germline gives CDR1 SGHVS, CDR2 FQNEAQ. This CDR3 spans 16 amino acids. CDR3: CASLQGRDRASYGYTF. For the CDR3, the DNA is TGTGCCAGCCTCCAGGGGCGGGACAGGGCCTCCTATGGCTACACCTTC.

The genes are TRBV5-4 and TRBJ1-1, with a possible D match to TRBD1 (5 bases). The CDR3 is 16 amino acids. V was cut by 0 bases and J by 0 bases, with 12 bases left in between. The germline V gene encodes CDR1 SGHNT and CDR2 YYREEE (reference sequence). The CDR3 DNA is TGTGCCAGCAGCTTGGACGGGGGAACTATGAACACTGAAGCTTTCTTT. Translated: CASSLDGGTMNTEAFF.

The rearrangement joins TRBV9 to TRBJ2-1; maybe TRBD2 (5 bases). Germline loops: CDR1 SGDLS, CDR2 YYNGEE. Trimming removed 3 bases at V and 8 bases at J, with 12 bases between. CDR3 length: 13 amino acids. The CDR3 sequence is CASSALGGDEQFF. The CDR3 coding sequence is TGTGCCAGCAGCGCACTAGGAGGAGATGAGCAGTTCTTC. The entire variable domain, with the rest obtained from reference TRBV9 and TRBJ2-1, is as follows: DSGVTQTPKHLITATGQRVTLRCSPRSGDLSVYWYQQSLDQGLQFLIQYYNGEERAKGNILERFSAQQFPDLHSELNLSSLELGDSALYFCASSALGGDEQFFGPGTRLTVL.

The J gene is TRBJ2-2, the V gene TRBV4-3; D call uncertain. Per germline, CDR1 LGHNA and CDR2 YSLEER. Trimming shortened V by 0 bases and J by 3 bases, and 11 bases separated the two germline ends. The CDR3 extends over 16 amino acids. The CDR3 sequence: CASSQDLGMDTGELFF. The CDR3 DNA sequence: TGCGCCAGCAGCCAAGATCTAGGCATGGACACCGGGGAGCTGTTTTTT.

The V call is TRBV28, the J call TRBJ1-2; possible D gene TRBD1, 6 bases. The CDR3 is 14 amino acids. From germline, CDR1 is MDHEN and CDR2 SYDVKM. Trimming cost V 7 bases and J 6 bases, with 18 bases left between them. The CDR3: CASIRPGQQNGYTF. The CDR3 bases are TGTGCCAGCATCCGTCCGGGACAACAAAATGGCTACACCTTC.

This clone has more than one count but fewer than ten. The chain is built from TRBV6-5 and TRBJ2-3; tentative D call: TRBD2 (6 bases). The CDR3 extends over 14 amino acids. Trimming stripped 3 bases from V and 5 bases from J, with 12 bases between. Germline values: CDR1 MNHEY, CDR2 SVGAGI. This chain's CDR3 is CASSYVGGLDTQYF. In nucleotides, the CDR3 is TGTGCCAGCAGTTATGTCGGGGGTCTAGATACGCAGTATTTT.

This chain joins TRBV5-1 and TRBJ2-3; TRBD2 matches at 9 bases. Germline CDR1 reads SGHRS; CDR2 reads YFSETQ. There are 15 residues in the CDR3. V trimming: 2 bases; J trimming: 4 bases; junction bases outside the gene matches: 5. CDR3 DNA: TGCGCCAGCAGCTTTCAGCGGGGGGAGGCAGATACGCAGTATTTT. As protein: CASSFQRGEADTQYF.

This clone was observed a few times. This sample also contains other DNA sequences that code for the same CDR3. The chain has TRBV4-3 and TRBJ1-1; D remains unclear. Germline V CDR1 and CDR2: LGHNA, YSLEER. This CDR3 has 14 residues. The V end lost 0 bases, the J end lost 1 base, and 6 bases lay between the germline ends. The CDR3 DNA follows: TGCGCCAGCAGCCAAGAAGTTGGGAACACTGAAGCTTTCTTT. Translating gives CASSQEVGNTEAFF.

The rearrangement uses TRBV6-5 and TRBJ2-7; maybe TRBD1 (6 bases). V was clipped by 4 bases and J by 1 base, with 14 bases between them. Looked up from germline, CDR1 is MNHEY and CDR2 is SVGAGI. The CDR3 covers 15 residues. CDR3: CASSFLWTASYEQYF. The CDR3 DNA sequence: TGTGCCAGCAGTTTCTTGTGGACAGCGTCCTACGAGCAGTACTTC.

The V and J genes are TRBV7-3 and TRBJ1-1; TRBD1 agrees at 7 bases. The CDR3 contains 13 residues. In germline, CDR1 is SGHTA, CDR2 FQGTGA. With V trimmed by 5 bases and J by 3 bases, 3 bases remained unmatched. DNA of the CDR3: TGTGCCAGCAGCCGGGACAGTCACACTGAAGCTTTCTTT. The encoded protein is CASSRDSHTEAFF.

This clone came up a few times. The chain joins TRBV2 to TRBJ1-2; D gene uncertain. V lost 5 bases and J lost 8, with 21 bases in between. The germline V gene has CDR1 SNHLY and CDR2 FYNNEI. The CDR3 is 15 residues long. This chain's CDR3 is CASSLVGGRLSGYTF. For the CDR3, the DNA is TGTGCCAGCAGTTTAGTTGGAGGGAGGTTGAGCGGCTACACCTTC. Drawing the rest from reference TRBV2 and TRBJ1-2, the complete variable domain is EPEVTQTPSHQVTQMGQEVILRCVPISNHLYFYWYRQILGQKVEFLVSFYNNEISEKSEIFDDQFSVERPDGSNFTLKIRSTKLEDSAMYFCASSLVGGRLSGYTFGSGTRLTVV.

The J gene is TRBJ2-1, the V gene TRBV28; TRBD2 agrees at 10 bases. After removal of 3 bases from V and 5 bases from J, the junction contained 4 bases not matched to a gene. Germline CDR1 is MDHEN and CDR2 is SYDVKM. The CDR3 has 15 amino acids. The CDR3, as DNA: TGTGCCAGCAGTTTGCCACTAGCGGGAAACAATGAGCAGTTCTTC. Translation: CASSLPLAGNNEQFF.

The chain joins TRBV2 to TRBJ2-3; D tentatively reads TRBD1 or TRBD2 (5 bases each). CDR3 length equals 15 residues. Trimming removed 4 bases from V and 5 bases from J, with 16 bases in between. CDR1 SNHLY and CDR2 FYNNEI come from the germline V gene. CDR3 region: CASSAPGAAGDTQYF. The CDR3, as DNA: TGTGCCAGCAGTGCCCCCGGGGCCGCCGGAGATACGCAGTATTTT.

This clone occurred a few times. The genes are TRBV4-1 and TRBJ2-7, with 7 bases that match TRBD1. This CDR3 region has 14 residues. V dropped 1 base and J dropped 2; count of bases not matched to a gene: 2. Germline V gene sequence: CDR1 MGHRA, CDR2 YSYEKL. Here the CDR3 reads CASSQGQGAYEQYF. The CDR3 DNA sequence: TGCGCCAGCAGCCAAGGACAGGGCGCCTACGAGCAGTACTTC.